A selection of T cell receptor beta chains follows, all from one sample in a study of T-cell memory formation after mild COVID-19. One entry per CDR3 protein results from TCRdb running MiXCR on the 5' RACE reads. The sample holds just over 300,000 distinct CDR3 sequences; roughly 21% are singletons and the top ten take roughly 21%. The sequencing input was PBMCs or a T cell subset sorted from them (not recorded which). The origin of the receptors is a man aged 18-30 years who had mild COVID-19 (a few samples of this study predate the infection). Cell type and time point are not known. The conserved cysteine and the conserved F or W are not part of the CDR3 here. The order of the fields is V gene, clone size, CDR3 protein. The size of a clone is reported for some rows only, either as once, few or many, or as a class for expanded clones.

V: TRBV27
size: NA
CDR3: ASSLFGGLVGTDTQY

V: TRBV12-3/TRBV12-4
size: NA
CDR3: ASRPPVNTGELF

V: TRBV4-1
size: few
CDR3: ASSLTTFGTGFYEQY

V: TRBV6-5
size: NA
CDR3: ASSYSGVGLLPNTQY

V: TRBV7-9
size: NA
CDR3: ASSLGTTGDNEQF

V: TRBV4-3
size: few
CDR3: ASSQVGGQNTEAF

V: TRBV7-2
size: few
CDR3: ASSLRQGSTDTQY

V: TRBV7-2
size: few
CDR3: ASSPKTSLLNEQF

V: TRBV4-3
size: NA
CDR3: ASSQAGGPFEQF

V: TRBV20-1
size: few
CDR3: SAASYAGDTQY